This T cell receptor (beta chain) originates from a study of cytomegalovirus exposure and HLA in healthy donors. Deletions cut 4 bases from V and 11 bases from J, with 8 bases between. The CDR3 is 10 residues long. Germline lookup yields CDR1 SNHLY and CDR2 FYNNEI. Study-wide points: Under in vitro conditions, three CMV-associated chains were confirmed as specific for CMV antigens.

This clone has only one observation. Its antigen remains unidentified. 60 Vbeta and 13 Jbeta primers were used in PCR. As originally analysed: Later, some 79 million unique TCR beta chains were counted in an analysis, and some 11 million of them were shared. The data were produced by immunoSEQ multiplex PCR, yet TCRdb's version contains in-frame clones alone and is incomplete. Clone size and V and J calls were adopted from that table, with D and trimming inferred from the DNA. The data contain approximately 200,000 clones, 60% to 85% of them singletons. Sequencing input: PBMCs. The clonotype originates from a man aged 40-50 years in good health and CMV-seronegative. The chain joins TRBV2 to TRBJ1-1; D ambiguous. CDR3 DNA: TGTGCCAGCAGTGCCAATCGGGCTTTCTTT. Protein: CASSANRAFF.